This passage covers 20 T cell receptor beta chains from one sample sequenced in a study of control samples from healthy donors and cancer patients. The data were produced by immunoSEQ multiplex PCR, yet TCRdb's version contains in-frame clones alone and is incomplete. The sample has approximately 150,000 clones, just over 95% seen once; the top ten hold approximately 1%. Material for sequencing was blood. Receptors were obtained from a young woman in good health.

The chain has TRBV29-1 and TRBJ2-2, with 10 bases fitting TRBD1. The germline CDR1 and CDR2 sequences are SQVTM and ANQGSEA. J lost 3 bases, V lost 6 bases, and 4 bases had no gene match. The CDR3 loop spans 14 amino acids. CDR3 bases: TGCAGCGTGTGGGGGACAGGGGACACCGGGGAGCTGTTTTTT. Its protein product is CSVWGTGDTGELFF.

The chain joins TRBV19 to TRBJ2-7, with TRBD1 matching over 8 bases. The CDR3 is 16 residues long. Germline loops: CDR1 LNHDA, CDR2 SQIVND (reference sequence). The ends lost 5 bases at V and 0 bases at J; junction bases unmatched: 9. The CDR3 sequence is CASSDSAGTGSYEQYF. The DNA for the CDR3 is TGTGCCAGTAGTGATTCAGCCGGGACAGGCTCCTACGAGCAGTACTTC.

Here the CDR3 reads CSPVIYNEQFF. The CDR3 coding sequence is TGCAGCCCTGTGATCTACAATGAGCAGTTCTTC. V and J are TRBV29-1 and TRBJ2-1; D is unresolved. The CDR3 runs 11 residues. V was cut by 8 bases and J by 3 bases, with 8 bases left in between. From germline, CDR1 is SQVTM and CDR2 ANQGSEA.

The chain joins TRBV9 to TRBJ1-1; 7 bases fit TRBD1. With V trimmed by 0 bases and J by 0 bases, 11 bases remained unmatched. The germline V gene has CDR1 SGDLS and CDR2 YYNGEE. This CDR3 is built from 18 residues. CDR3 region: CASSVAPAGGYLNTEAFF. CDR3 sequence (DNA): TGTGCCAGCAGCGTAGCTCCGGCAGGGGGATATTTGAACACTGAAGCTTTCTTT.

V gene TRBV3-1 (or the pseudogene TRBV3-2) combines with J gene TRBJ2-2; either TRBD1 or TRBD2 may supply D (5 bases each). Germline V gene data show CDR1 as LGHDT and CDR2 as YNNKEL (reference sequence). Trimming pared 4 bases from V and 6 bases from J, leaving 15 bases between. This CDR3 has 15 amino acids. Here the CDR3 reads CASSPGTGTSGELFF. The CDR3 region has the DNA TGTGCCAGCAGCCCCGGGACGGGAACATCCGGGGAGCTGTTTTTT.

The chain uses TRBV28 and TRBJ1-1, with D unclear. The V gene's germline CDR1 is MDHEN and CDR2 SYDVKM. The V end lost 6 bases, the J end lost 1 base, and 6 bases lay between the germline ends. The CDR3 contains 12 residues. DNA of the CDR3: TGTGCCAGCAGCCCTAAGAACACTGAAGCTTTCTTT. Translated: CASSPKNTEAFF.

The chain recombines TRBV10-2 with TRBJ1-1; D is perhaps TRBD1 (5 bases). The V gene lost 6 bases and the J gene lost 3 bases, with 8 bases spanning the gap. Germline CDR1 is WSHSY and CDR2 is SAAADI. This CDR3 has 12 residues. The CDR3 is CASSGTYTEAFF. For the CDR3, the DNA is TGCGCCAGCAGCGGGACCTACACTGAAGCTTTCTTT.

The chain couples TRBV28 to TRBJ2-7, with TRBD2 matching over 12 bases. In germline, CDR1 is MDHEN, CDR2 SYDVKM. This CDR3 has 15 residues. Losses at the gene ends were 3 bases for V and 4 bases for J; bases not matched to a gene: 4. The CDR3 region is CASSFDGTSGYEQYF. The DNA for the CDR3 is TGTGCCAGCAGTTTCGACGGGACTAGCGGGTACGAGCAGTACTTC.

The chain joins TRBV7-8 to TRBJ2-2; 11 positions agree with TRBD2. V dropped 1 base and J dropped 6; count of bases not matched to a gene: 7. This CDR3 has 17 amino acids. In germline, CDR1 is SGHVS, CDR2 FQNEAQ. The CDR3: CASSLGLSGRVAGELFF. The CDR3, as DNA: TGTGCCAGCAGCTTAGGGCTTAGCGGGAGGGTCGCCGGGGAGCTGTTTTTT. Full variable domain (outside the CDR3, taken from reference TRBV7-8 and TRBJ2-2): GAGVSQSPRYKVAKRGQDVALRCDPISGHVSLFWYQQALGQGPEFLTYFQNEAQLDKSGLPSDRFFAERPEGSVSTLKIQRTQQEDSAVYLCASSLGLSGRVAGELFFGEGSRLTVL.

The genes are TRBV10-3 and TRBJ1-2, with a possible D match to TRBD1 (5 bases). Germline V lookup: CDR1 ENHRY, CDR2 SYGVKD. The CDR3 runs to 14 residues. V was trimmed by 10 bases and J by 4 bases, leaving 19 bases between them. This CDR3 reads CATRGGYISYGYTF. The CDR3 nucleotides are TGTGCCACAAGGGGAGGGTACATTAGCTATGGCTACACCTTC.

The V and J genes are TRBV9 and TRBJ2-5; 15 nucleotides align to TRBD2. With 3 bases clipped from V and 4 bases from J, the junction kept 1 base outside the gene matches. The CDR3 has 15 amino acids. Per germline, CDR1 SGDLS and CDR2 YYNGEE. The CDR3 loop reads CASSGTSGRGETQYF. CDR3 coding DNA: TGTGCCAGCAGCGGGACTAGCGGGAGGGGAGAGACCCAGTACTTC.

This clone was seen more than once but under ten times. The chain has TRBV4-2 and TRBJ2-1, with D perhaps TRBD1 (5 bases). V was clipped by 0 bases and J by 5 bases, with 14 bases between them. The CDR3 has 16 amino acids. Germline CDR1 LGHNA, CDR2 YNFKEQ. The CDR3 region is CASSQEGAEPHNEQFF. CDR3 nucleotides: TGTGCCAGCAGCCAAGAAGGGGCGGAACCACACAATGAGCAGTTCTTC.

The gene calls are TRBV5-4 and TRBJ2-5; 7 bases agree with TRBD1. J was trimmed by 4 bases and V by 0 bases; bases with no gene match: 3. This CDR3 region has 14 residues. CDR1 SGHNT and CDR2 YYREEE come from the germline V gene (reference sequence). The CDR3 DNA reads TGTGCCAGCAGCTTGGATCCAGGGGGAGAGACCCAGTACTTC. Encoded protein: CASSLDPGGETQYF. The full variable domain, its missing parts supplied by reference TRBV5-4 and TRBJ2-5, is ETGVTQSPTHLIKTRGQQVTLRCSSQSGHNTVSWYQQALGQGPQFIFQYYREEENGRGNFPPRFSGLQFPNYSSELNVNALELDDSALYLCASSLDPGGETQYFGPGTRLLVL.

DNA of the CDR3: TGTGCCAGCAGCACCCGGGACTATAGCTATGGCTACACCTTC. Amino acid sequence: CASSTRDYSYGYTF. The chain joins TRBV5-4 to TRBJ1-2; possibly TRBD1 for D (5 bases). This CDR3 is built from 14 residues. Germline CDR1 SGHNT, CDR2 YYREEE (reference sequence). The V end lost 4 bases, the J end lost 4 bases, and 14 bases lay between the germline ends.

This chain uses TRBV19 with TRBJ1-5; D is possibly TRBD1 (6 bases). V lost 1 base and J lost 7, with 14 bases in between. Germline CDR1 and CDR2: LNHDA and SQIVND (reference sequence). This CDR3 contains 15 residues. CDR3 amino acids: CASSIGSGAGQPQHF. The DNA of the CDR3 is TGTGCCAGTAGTATAGGGTCAGGGGCCGGGCAGCCCCAGCATTTT.

This clone was detected once. The rearrangement joins TRBV7-2 to TRBJ2-7, with 11 bases fitting TRBD1. The trim removed 5 bases at V and 8 bases at J, leaving 11 bases unmatched. The CDR3 totals 15 residues. Germline V lookup: CDR1 SGHTA, CDR2 FQGNSA. In nucleotides, the CDR3 is TGTGCCAGCAGCCCCCAGGGACAGGGGGGTAGGAAGCAGTACTTC. Amino acids: CASSPQGQGGRKQYF. Based on the CDR3 plus reference TRBV7-2 and TRBJ2-7, the full variable domain is GAGVSQSPSNKVTEKGKDVELRCDPISGHTALYWYRQSLGQGLEFLIYFQGNSAPDKSGLPSDRFSAERTGGSVSTLTIQRTQQEDSAVYLCASSPQGQGGRKQYFGPGTRLTVT.

The J gene is TRBJ2-7, the V gene TRBV27; D gene unclear. Trimming pared 5 bases from V and 2 bases from J, leaving 13 bases between. This CDR3 is 14 amino acids long. The germline gives CDR1 MNHEY, CDR2 SMNVEV (reference sequence). In DNA form, the CDR3 reads TGTGCCAGCAGTCCCTTCGGCCCCGCCTACGAGCAGTACTTC. Protein product: CASSPFGPAYEQYF.

CDR3 amino acids: CAWRHEGLRNSPLHF. The CDR3 DNA reads as TGTGCCTGGAGGCACGAGGGGCTTAGGAATTCACCCCTCCACTTT. V gene TRBV30 combines with J gene TRBJ1-6; D might be TRBD1 (5 bases). The CDR3 totals 15 residues. Germline CDR1 GTSNPN, CDR2 SVGIG (reference sequence). V lost 3 bases, J lost 7 bases, and 16 bases lay in between.

The genes are TRBV7-2 and TRBJ2-7; TRBD2 aligns across 7 bases. J was trimmed by 0 bases and V by 6 bases; bases with no gene match: 2. Germline V lookup: CDR1 SGHTA, CDR2 FQGNSA. This CDR3 has 13 amino acids. The CDR3: CASRAGRSYEQYF. The CDR3 coding sequence is TGTGCCAGCAGAGCGGGACGCTCCTACGAGCAGTACTTC.

This clone was detected only once. The chain joins TRBV30 to TRBJ2-5; D unresolved. The germline gives CDR1 GTSNPN, CDR2 SVGIG (reference sequence). Trimming left V 4 bases short and J 5 bases short, with 11 bases between. The CDR3 spans 12 residues. CDR3 protein: CAWTLEFETQYF. In nucleotides, the CDR3 is TGTGCCTGGACGCTGGAGTTTGAGACCCAGTACTTC.